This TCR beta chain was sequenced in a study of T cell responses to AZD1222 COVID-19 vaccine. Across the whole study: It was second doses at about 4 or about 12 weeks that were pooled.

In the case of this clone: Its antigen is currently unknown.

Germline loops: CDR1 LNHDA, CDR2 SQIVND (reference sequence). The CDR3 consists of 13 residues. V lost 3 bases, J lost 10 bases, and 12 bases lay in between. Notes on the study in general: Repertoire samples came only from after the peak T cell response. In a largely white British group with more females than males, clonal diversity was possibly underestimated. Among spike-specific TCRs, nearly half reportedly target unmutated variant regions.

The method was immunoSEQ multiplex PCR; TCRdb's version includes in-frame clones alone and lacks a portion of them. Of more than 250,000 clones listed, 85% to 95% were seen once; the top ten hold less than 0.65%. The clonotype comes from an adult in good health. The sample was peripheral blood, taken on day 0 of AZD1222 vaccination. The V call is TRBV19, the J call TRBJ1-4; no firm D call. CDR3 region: CASSMRTRGKLFF. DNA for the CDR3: TGTGCCAGTAGTATGAGGACCCGGGGAAAACTGTTTTTT.